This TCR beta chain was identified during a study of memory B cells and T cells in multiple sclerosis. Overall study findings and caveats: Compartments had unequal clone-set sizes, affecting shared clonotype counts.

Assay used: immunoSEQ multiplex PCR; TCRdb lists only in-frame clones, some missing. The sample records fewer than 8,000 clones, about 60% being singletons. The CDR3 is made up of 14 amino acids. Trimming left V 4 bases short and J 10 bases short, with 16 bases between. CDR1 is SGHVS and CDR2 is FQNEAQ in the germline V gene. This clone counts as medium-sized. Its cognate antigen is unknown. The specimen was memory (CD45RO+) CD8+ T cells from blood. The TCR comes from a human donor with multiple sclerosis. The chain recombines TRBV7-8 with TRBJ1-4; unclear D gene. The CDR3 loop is CASSSFVDYRKLFF. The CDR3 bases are TGTGCCAGCAGCTCCTTTGTCGACTATCGAAAACTGTTTTTT.